This passage covers 3 T cell receptor beta chains from one sample sequenced in a study of T cell changes during pregnancy in multiple sclerosis (dated by TCRdb to the late 2010s). The method behind the library was the immunoSEQ multiplex PCR assay. Held by TCRdb, this immuneACCESS table contains in-frame sequences only and omits some clones. Under half of the omission traces to an unresolved V gene where checked; the cause of the rest is unknown. This sample gives 40,000 to 60,000 clones in total; around 90% of them show up just once. Jointly, the top ten make up 0.5% of the sample. The source material was CD4+ T cells from peripheral blood mononuclear cells, sampled in the third trimester of pregnancy. The receptors originated from a female donor with multiple sclerosis, enrolled in a pregnancy study.

The V call is TRBV7-9, the J call TRBJ2-3; maybe TRBD2 (6 bases). V dropped 5 bases and J dropped 2 bases, with 17 bases sitting between them. Germline V gene sequence: CDR1 SEHNR, CDR2 FQNEAQ (reference sequence). The CDR3 covers 16 residues. The CDR3 spells CASSPLWRGNTDTQYF. In nucleotides, the CDR3 is TGTGCCAGCAGCCCTCTATGGCGGGGTAACACAGATACGCAGTATTTT. Looking up the rest from reference TRBV7-9 and TRBJ2-3 gives the full variable domain: DTGVSQNPRHKITKRGQNVTFRCDPISEHNRLYWYRQTLGQGPEFLTYFQNEAQLEKSRLLSDRFSAERPKGSFSTLEIQRTEQGDSAMYLCASSPLWRGNTDTQYFGPGTRLTVL.

This rearrangement joins TRBV5-1 to TRBJ2-5; TRBD1 matches 8 bases. The CDR3 has 14 residues. The ends lost 3 bases at V and 3 bases at J; junction bases unmatched: 4. Germline values: CDR1 SGHRS, CDR2 YFSETQ. This CDR3 is CASSYGTGEETQYF. The CDR3 DNA follows: TGCGCCAGCAGCTACGGGACAGGCGAAGAGACCCAGTACTTC.

The chain joins TRBV7-9 to TRBJ1-3; tentative D call: TRBD1 (6 bases). The CDR3 spans 15 residues. The germline gives CDR1 SEHNR, CDR2 FQNEAQ (reference sequence). V was clipped by 2 bases and J by 5 bases, with 13 bases between them. The CDR3 DNA sequence: TGTGCCAGCAGCTTATTACAGGGCCGACGAAACACCATATATTTT. Protein sequence: CASSLLQGRRNTIYF.